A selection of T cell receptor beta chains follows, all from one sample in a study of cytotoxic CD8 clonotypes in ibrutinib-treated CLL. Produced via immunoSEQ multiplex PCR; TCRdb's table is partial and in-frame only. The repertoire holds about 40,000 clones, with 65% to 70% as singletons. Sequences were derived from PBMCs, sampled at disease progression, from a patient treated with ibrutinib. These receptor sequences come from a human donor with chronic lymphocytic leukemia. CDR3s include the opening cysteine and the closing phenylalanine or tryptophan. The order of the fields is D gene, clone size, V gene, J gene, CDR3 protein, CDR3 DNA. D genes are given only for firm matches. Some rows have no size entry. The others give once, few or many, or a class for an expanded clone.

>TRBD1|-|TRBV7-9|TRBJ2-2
CASSFRGPDGELFF
TGTGCCAGCAGCTTCAGGGGGCCGGACGGGGAGCTGTTTTTT
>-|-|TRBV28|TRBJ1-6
CASSSTALNSPLHF
TGTGCCAGCAGCTCGACGGCCCTTAATTCACCCCTCCACTTT
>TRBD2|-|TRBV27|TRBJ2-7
CASSLVPPGGGGSYEQYF
TGTGCCAGCAGTTTAGTCCCTCCTGGGGGGGGAGGTTCCTACGAGCAGTACTTC
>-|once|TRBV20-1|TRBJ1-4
CSARGVNVVFF
TGCAGTGCTAGAGGAGTTAATGTGGTGTTTTTT
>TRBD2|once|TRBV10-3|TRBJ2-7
CAISGLAGGPGEQYF
TGTGCCATCAGTGGACTAGCGGGAGGGCCTGGGGAGCAGTACTTC
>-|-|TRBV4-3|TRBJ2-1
CASSQDRPFPEQFF
TGCGCCAGCAGCCAAGATCGGCCCTTCCCTGAGCAGTTCTTC
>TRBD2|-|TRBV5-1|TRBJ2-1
CASSLATGTSGRQAGQFF
TGCGCCAGCAGCTTGGCCACTGGGACTAGCGGGAGGCAAGCTGGGCAGTTCTTC
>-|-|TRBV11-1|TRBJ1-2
CASSSRAGWRNGYTF
TGTGCCAGCAGCTCACGGGCCGGATGGCGGAATGGCTACACCTTC
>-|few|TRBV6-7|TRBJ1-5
CARGQGNLLSNQPQHF
TGTGCCAGGGGGCAGGGGAACCTCCTAAGCAATCAGCCCCAGCATTTT
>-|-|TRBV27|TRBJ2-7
CATPWLARAYEQYF
TGTGCCACCCCTTGGTTGGCGAGGGCCTACGAGCAGTACTTC
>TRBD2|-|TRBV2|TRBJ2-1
CASSSRGYNEQFF
TGTGCCAGCAGCTCGCGGGGGTACAATGAGCAGTTCTTC
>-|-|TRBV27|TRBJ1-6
CASSPPGGASTSPLHF
TGTGCCAGCAGTCCCCCCGGCGGGGCGTCTACTTCACCCCTCCACTTT
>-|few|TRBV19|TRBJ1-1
CASSIQLRMNTEAFF
TGTGCCAGTAGTATCCAGCTCAGAATGAACACTGAAGCTTTCTTT
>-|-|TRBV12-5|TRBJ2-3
CASGSRLGTDTQYF
TGTGCTAGTGGTAGTAGGTTGGGCACAGATACGCAGTATTTT
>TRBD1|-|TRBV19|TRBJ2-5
CASSPRDRGETQYF
TGTGCCAGTAGTCCAAGGGACAGGGGAGAGACCCAGTACTTC
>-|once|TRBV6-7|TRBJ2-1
CASSYSGKATYNEQFF
TGTGCCAGCAGTTACTCGGGTAAGGCTACCTACAATGAGCAGTTCTTC
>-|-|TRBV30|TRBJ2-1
CAWSLVGGEQFF
TGTGCCTGGAGTTTGGTTGGGGGCGAGCAGTTCTTC
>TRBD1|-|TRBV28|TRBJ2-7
CASTYSRDRPLYEQYF
TGTGCCAGCACTTATAGCCGGGACAGACCCCTCTACGAGCAGTACTTC
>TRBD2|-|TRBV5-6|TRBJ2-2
CASSLGSGGYTGELFF
TGTGCCAGCAGCTTGGGGAGCGGGGGTTACACCGGGGAGCTGTTTTTT
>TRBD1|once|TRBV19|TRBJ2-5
CASSTDRASAKTQYF
TGTGCCAGTAGTACGGACAGGGCCAGCGCGAAGACCCAGTACTTC
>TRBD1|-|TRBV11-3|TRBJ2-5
CASSLGGTEETQYF
TGTGCCAGCAGCTTAGGAGGGACAGAAGAGACCCAGTACTTC
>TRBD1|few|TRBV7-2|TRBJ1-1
CASSNRGRKAEAFF
TGTGCCAGCAGCAACAGGGGGCGTAAGGCTGAAGCTTTCTTT